The rows below give T cell receptor beta chains drawn from one sample of a study of blood T cell repertoires in COVID-19. The protocol was immunoSEQ multiplex PCR, while the TCRdb copy is restricted to in-frame clones and leaves out a portion. The sample yields about 15,000 clones, about 80% seen once. Sequences were obtained from peripheral blood. Every receptor here comes from a human donor in a cohort sampled during active COVID-19. Each CDR3 is given with its conserved first and last residue. A D gene is named only where the DNA matches it firmly. Clone size is stated in some rows and not others, as once, few, many or a class when expanded.

>TRBJ1-2|TRBV7-9|-|-
TGTGCCAGCAGCTTCGAGGCAGGGCATGGCTACACCTTC
CASSFEAGHGYTF
>TRBJ2-5|TRBV3-1/TRBV3-2|TRBD2|-
TGTGCCAGCAGCCACCGAGCCGGGACTAGAGAGACCCAGTACTTC
CASSHRAGTRETQYF
>TRBJ2-3|TRBV5-1|-|once
TGCGCCAGCAGCTTCACAGGGTTGGGGGATACGCAGTATTTT
CASSFTGLGDTQYF
>TRBJ1-4|TRBV7-2|-|once
TGTGCCAGCAGCTTATTACAGGAAAAACTGTTTTTT
CASSLLQEKLFF
>TRBJ2-1|TRBV2|-|-
TGTGCCAGCCAGGCTCTGACGAGCTCCTACAATGAGCAGTTCTTC
CASQALTSSYNEQFF
>TRBJ2-1|TRBV7-3|TRBD2|-
TGTGCCAGCAGCTTAGCCGATACCGGGACTAGCGCAAACAATGAGCAGTTCTTC
CASSLADTGTSANNEQFF
>TRBJ2-5|TRBV9|TRBD1|-
TGTGCCAGCAGCGCCGACAGGGTCGAGACCCAGTACTTC
CASSADRVETQYF
>TRBJ2-7|TRBV7-2|TRBD2|-
TGTGCCAGCAGCTTAGGAGCGGGGCTATCCTACGAGCAGTACTTC
CASSLGAGLSYEQYF
>TRBJ2-3|TRBV12-5|-|once
TGTGCTAGTGGTCCGACCCAACTCCAGGGAATCGGGTATTTT
CASGPTQLQGIGYF
>TRBJ2-5|TRBV11-3|-|-
TGTGCCAGCAGCCCCCCGGGAGACTGGACCCAGTACTTC
CASSPPGDWTQYF
>TRBJ2-5|TRBV5-6|-|-
TGTGCCAGCAAATCTGGCGCATGGCGGGGCCTAGAGACCCAGTACTTC
CASKSGAWRGLETQYF
>TRBJ2-1|TRBV7-9|TRBD2|-
TGTGCCAGCAGCGGCGGGGGGGACAGTTACAATGAGCAGTTCTTC
CASSGGGDSYNEQFF
>TRBJ1-1|TRBV27|-|-
TGTGCCAGCAGTTTATCGCCAGGGGTGAACACTGAAGCTTTCTTT
CASSLSPGVNTEAFF
>TRBJ2-7|TRBV15|TRBD2|-
TGTGCCACCAGCAGAGACGCACGGGGGGGGTCTACCTACGAGCAGTACTTC
CATSRDARGGSTYEQYF
>TRBJ2-3|TRBV7-3|-|-
TGTGCCAGCAGCTTAACGGCTAGCACAGATACGCAGTATTTT
CASSLTASTDTQYF
>TRBJ1-3|TRBV28|-|-
TGTGCCAGCAGACTCGGAAACACCATATATTTT
CASRLGNTIYF
>TRBJ2-3|TRBV5-4|TRBD2|-
TGTGCCAGCAGCTTTAGCGGGGGGCCCAATACGCAGTATTTT
CASSFSGGPNTQYF
>TRBJ1-5|TRBV14|TRBD1|-
TGTGCCAGCAGCAACAAGGACAGGCACAATCAGCCCCAGCATTTT
CASSNKDRHNQPQHF
>TRBJ1-1|TRBV7-6|TRBD1|few
TGTGCCAGCAGCTTATTCCCCCCGGGACAGGGGAACACTGAAGCTTTCTTT
CASSLFPPGQGNTEAFF
>TRBJ2-7|TRBV5-1|TRBD1|-
TGCGCCAGCAGCTTGGGGGGGACAGGCTCCTACGAGCAGTACTTC
CASSLGGTGSYEQYF
>TRBJ2-1|TRBV5-6|-|-
TGTGCCAGCCTAACCACACCGGGGGATGAGCAGTTCTTC
CASLTTPGDEQFF
>TRBJ1-1|TRBV12-3/TRBV12-4|TRBD1|-
TGTGCCAGCAGTAAGACAGGGTCTGAAGCTTTCTTT
CASSKTGSEAFF